The sequence of this T cell receptor beta chain was determined in a study of blood T cell repertoires in COVID-19. As for the study in general: The cDNA or gDNA used as material had been derived from T cells, B-cell-depleted T cells, or PBMCs.

Per the study methods: Amplification from reference gene primers served as the basis for estimated nucleated cell counts. Measured with immunoSEQ multiplex PCR; TCRdb has only the in-frame clones, and not every one. The D gene and trimming were derived from the DNA, and the V and J assignments and clone size from that table. The table records 200,000 to 300,000 clones, about nine tenths of them present only once. The CDR3 sequence is 14 residues long. Germline V gene lookup returns CDR1 LNHDA and CDR2 SQIVND (reference sequence). With 5 bases clipped from V and 8 bases from J, the junction kept 8 bases outside the gene matches.

The clonotype comes from a woman aged 40 to 50 with acute or convalescent COVID-19. Sequencing was carried out using peripheral blood. The chain carries TRBV19 and TRBJ1-4, with 7 nucleotides matching TRBD1. The CDR3: CASSSRDRNEKLFF. CDR3 DNA sequence: TGTGCCAGTAGTTCCCGGGACAGAAACGAAAAACTGTTTTTT.